The 13 T cell receptor beta chains listed next were all sequenced from one sample in a study of blood T cell repertoires in COVID-19. This table comes from immunoSEQ multiplex PCR, and its TCRdb copy is limited to in-frame clones, with some not included. The data hold tens of thousands of clones, with around 93% observed a single time. Sample: peripheral blood. The source is a man aged 50 or older with acute or convalescent COVID-19.

This clone appeared once. The CDR3 coding sequence is TGTGCGGCGGGGGCCCCTGGCTACGAGCAGTACTTC. Encoded protein: CAAGAPGYEQYF. The chain carries TRBV6-5 and TRBJ2-7, with D maybe TRBD2 (7 bases). CDR1 is MNHEY, CDR2 SVGAGI, per germline. This CDR3 spans 12 amino acids.

V gene TRBV10-3 combines with J gene TRBJ2-2, with TRBD1 matching over 7 bases. V lost 4 bases to trimming and J lost 4 bases; unmatched junction nucleotides: 9. CDR3 length: 16 residues. Germline V lookup: CDR1 ENHRY, CDR2 SYGVKD. The CDR3 DNA reads as TGTGCCATCAGTGCCCGACAGGGTACGAGCACCGGGGAGCTGTTTTTT. Translation: CAISARQGTSTGELFF.

This clone was counted once. The genes are TRBV29-1 and TRBJ1-2; a weak D match, TRBD1 (6 bases). This CDR3 is 13 amino acids long. V lost 5 bases and J lost 1, with 11 bases in between. CDR1 is SQVTM, CDR2 ANQGSEA, per germline. The CDR3 spells CSVRGGGNYGYTF. In DNA form, the CDR3 reads TGCAGCGTTAGGGGGGGCGGTAACTATGGCTACACCTTC. The complete variable domain, with remaining parts taken from reference TRBV29-1 and TRBJ1-2, reads SAVISQKPSRDICQRGTSLTIQCQVDSQVTMMFWYRQQPGQSLTLIATANQGSEATYESGFVIDKFPISRPNLTFSTLTVSNMSPEDSSIYLCSVRGGGNYGYTFGSGTRLTVV.

The chain joins TRBV10-3 to TRBJ1-1; 10 bases are shared with TRBD1. Germline values: CDR1 ENHRY, CDR2 SYGVKD. The trim removed 6 bases at V and 1 base at J, leaving 5 bases unmatched. The CDR3 sequence is 15 residues long. This CDR3 reads CAISGRQGANTEAFF. CDR3 sequence (DNA): TGTGCCATCAGCGGCCGACAGGGGGCGAACACTGAAGCTTTCTTT.

The gene calls are TRBV30 and TRBJ1-1, with D unresolved. CDR1 and CDR2 from the germline V gene are GTSNPN and SVGIG (reference sequence). There are 14 residues in the CDR3. V dropped 4 bases and J dropped 3 bases, with 15 bases sitting between them. The CDR3 nucleotides are TGTGCCTGGACGCGGATAGGGAGGGACACTGAAGCTTTCTTT. It specifies CAWTRIGRDTEAFF. Using reference TRBV30 and TRBJ1-1 for the parts outside the CDR3, the full variable domain is SQTIHQWPATLVQPVGSPLSLECTVEGTSNPNLYWYRQAAGRGLQLLFYSVGIGQISSEVPQNLSASRPQDRQFILSSKKLLLSDSGFYLCAWTRIGRDTEAFFGQGTRLTVV.

The chain has TRBV3-1 (or the pseudogene TRBV3-2) and TRBJ2-4; D uncertain. In germline, CDR1 is LGHDT, CDR2 YNNKEL (reference sequence). There are 12 residues in the CDR3. V lost 0 bases to trimming and J lost 8 bases, with 5 bases between them. The CDR3 DNA is TGTGCCAGCAGCCAAGAGAGGCACATTCAGTACTTC. It codes for CASSQERHIQYF.

This clone was detected once. CDR3 loop: CASRNRGTDTQYF. CDR3 nucleotides: TGTGCCAGCAGAAACAGGGGGACAGATACGCAGTATTTT. The gene calls are TRBV6-5 and TRBJ2-3; 8 bases align to TRBD1. This CDR3 is built from 13 residues. With V trimmed by 6 bases and J by 3 bases, 2 bases remained unmatched. Per the germline V gene, CDR1 is MNHEY and CDR2 is SVGAGI.

The rearrangement uses TRBV5-1 and TRBJ2-3; 10 bases are shared with TRBD2. The germline gives CDR1 SGHRS, CDR2 YFSETQ. The CDR3 is 17 amino acids. After removal of 0 bases from V and 2 bases from J, the junction contained 6 bases not matched to a gene. CDR3 nucleotides: TGCGCCAGCAGCTTGGTAAGTAGCGGGGGGTTCACAGATACGCAGTATTTT. Translation: CASSLVSSGGFTDTQYF.

The rearrangement joins TRBV30 to TRBJ1-3; maybe TRBD1 (5 bases). This CDR3 has 13 residues. V lost 1 base and J lost 5, with 9 bases in between. CDR1 is GTSNPN and CDR2 is SVGIG in the germline V gene (reference sequence). CDR3 sequence: CAWSESGRNTIYF. Written as DNA, the CDR3 is TGTGCCTGGAGTGAATCAGGGAGAAACACCATATATTTT.

CDR3 in amino acids: CASSPGLAGGYNEQFF. In DNA, the CDR3 is TGTGCCAGCAGCCCGGGACTAGCGGGGGGGTACAATGAGCAGTTCTTC. This chain uses TRBV5-4 with TRBJ2-1; 16 nucleotides align to TRBD2. Germline V gives CDR1 SGHNT, CDR2 YYREEE (reference sequence). V lost 4 bases to trimming and J lost 4 bases; unmatched junction nucleotides: 2. The CDR3 has 16 amino acids. The full variable domain, with the rest looked up from reference TRBV5-4 and TRBJ2-1, is ETGVTQSPTHLIKTRGQQVTLRCSSQSGHNTVSWYQQALGQGPQFIFQYYREEENGRGNFPPRFSGLQFPNYSSELNVNALELDDSALYLCASSPGLAGGYNEQFFGPGTRLTVL.

This sequence joins TRBV6-5 and TRBJ1-1; D not certain. V was clipped by 6 bases and J by 1 base, with 9 bases between them. The CDR3 runs 13 residues. Germline lookup yields CDR1 MNHEY and CDR2 SVGAGI. The CDR3, as DNA: TGTGCCAGCAGGAGCCGACAGAACACTGAAGCTTTCTTT. Residues: CASRSRQNTEAFF.

This clone was picked up a small number of times. This chain uses TRBV30 with TRBJ2-1; 7 nucleotides agree with TRBD2. In germline, CDR1 is GTSNPN, CDR2 SVGIG (reference sequence). The CDR3 length is 14 residues. V trimming: 1 base; J trimming: 5 bases; junction bases outside the gene matches: 5. CDR3 residues: CAWSGDYGNNEQFF. CDR3 sequence (DNA): TGTGCCTGGAGTGGGGACTACGGAAACAATGAGCAGTTCTTC.

This chain joins TRBV25-1 and TRBJ1-4; D remains ambiguous. Germline-derived CDR1 and CDR2 are MGHDK and SYGVNS. The CDR3 is 16 residues long. V gave up 7 bases and J gave up 0 bases, with 15 bases separating them. The CDR3: CASINFWRATNEKLFF. CDR3 sequence (DNA): TGTGCCAGCATAAATTTTTGGAGAGCAACTAATGAAAAACTGTTTTTT.